What follows are 21 T cell receptor beta chains derived from one specimen sequenced in a study of early T cells in non-severe SARS-CoV-2 infection. From the 5' RACE reads, TCRdb called clonotypes with MiXCR, one entry per CDR3 protein. In the table there are about 98,000 distinct CDR3 sequences, about 11% of which are singletons. The sample taken for sequencing was whole blood. The receptors derive from an adult who was a healthcare worker with PCR-confirmed SARS-CoV-2 infection or an uninfected control (not recorded which).

The chain combines TRBV20-1 with TRBJ2-1; D not resolved. There are 13 residues in the CDR3. Trimming pared 6 bases from V and 9 bases from J, leaving 18 bases between. CDR1 is DFQATT, CDR2 SNEGSKA, per germline (reference sequence). The DNA for the CDR3 is TGCAGTGCCCGCGACCTTCAGGTTCTTGAGCAGTTCTTC. Translating it yields CSARDLQVLEQFF.

This clonotype was picked up a small number of times. The V gene is TRBV5-8, the J gene TRBJ1-1; TRBD1 matches at 7 bases. CDR1 SGHTS and CDR2 YDEGEE come from the germline V gene. The CDR3 is 13 residues long. V lost 1 base to trimming and J lost 7 bases; unmatched junction nucleotides: 4. The CDR3 bases are TGTGCCAGCAGCTTGCAACAGGGGATTGAAGCTTTCTTT. It encodes CASSLQQGIEAFF.

The rearrangement uses TRBV27 and TRBJ1-5; D not certain. Trimming pared 2 bases from V and 6 bases from J, leaving 8 bases between. The CDR3 runs 13 residues. Germline V gene sequence: CDR1 MNHEY, CDR2 SMNVEV (reference sequence). In nucleotides, the CDR3 is TGTGCCAGCAGTTTACTGGTCAGTCAGCCCCAGCATTTT. Encoded protein: CASSLLVSQPQHF.

The sample holds many counts of this clonotype. The genes are TRBV20-1 and TRBJ2-1; 9 bases are a match to TRBD2. This CDR3 is 16 amino acids long. Trimming at V came to 1 base and at J to 5 bases, leaving 9 bases not matched to a gene. Germline-derived CDR1 and CDR2 are DFQATT and SNEGSKA (reference sequence). In DNA form, the CDR3 reads TGCAGTGCTAGAGGGTTGCGGGAGGGGTTCGACAATGAGCAGTTCTTC. Translating it yields CSARGLREGFDNEQFF.

The genes are TRBV7-9 and TRBJ2-3; D may be TRBD1 or TRBD2 (5 bases each). The germline V and J ends were trimmed by 1 base and 0 bases, with 11 bases remaining between them. In germline, CDR1 is SEHNR, CDR2 FQNEAQ (reference sequence). The CDR3 totals 16 residues. The CDR3 region is CASSLGQGESTDTQYF. The CDR3 coding sequence is TGTGCCAGCAGCTTAGGCCAGGGAGAAAGCACAGATACGCAGTATTTT.

This rearrangement joins TRBV29-1 to TRBJ2-3, with D uncertain. Trimming pared 1 base from V and 5 bases from J, leaving 13 bases between. The CDR3 covers 14 residues. Germline CDR1 SQVTM, CDR2 ANQGSEA. Here the CDR3 reads CSVEVPGPEDTQYF. The CDR3 DNA sequence: TGCAGCGTTGAAGTTCCAGGCCCCGAAGATACGCAGTATTTT.

This clonotype was detected ten times or more. CDR3 DNA: TGTGCCAGCAGTTTCGGACTAGCGGGAGGCCAAGAGACCCAGTACTTC. Its protein product is CASSFGLAGGQETQYF. The J gene is TRBJ2-5, the V gene TRBV28; TRBD2 aligns across 14 bases. Germline lookup yields CDR1 MDHEN and CDR2 SYDVKM. With 3 bases clipped from V and 1 base from J, the junction kept 1 base outside the gene matches. This CDR3 has 16 amino acids.

There are a few counts of this clonotype. This rearrangement joins TRBV9 to TRBJ2-5; 9 nucleotides agree with TRBD1. J gave up 5 bases and V 5 bases, and 4 bases lay outside the gene matches. The CDR3 extends over 13 amino acids. Germline V gene sequence: CDR1 SGDLS, CDR2 YYNGEE. The CDR3 DNA follows: TGTGCCAGCAGTCATGGGACAGGGGAGACCCAGTACTTC. This encodes CASSHGTGETQYF.

This clonotype has ten or more counts. The chain links TRBV28 to TRBJ2-5, with TRBD2 matching over 11 bases. J gave up 5 bases and V 4 bases, and 12 bases lay outside the gene matches. Germline CDR1 and CDR2: MDHEN and SYDVKM. The CDR3 sequence is 17 residues long. CDR3 nucleotides: TGTGCCAGCAGTTCCCCTCTTATAGCGGGAGGGCTGGAGACCCAGTACTTC. Protein product: CASSSPLIAGGLETQYF.

This clonotype was counted between two and nine times. The chain combines TRBV6-1 with TRBJ2-1; TRBD1 might be the D (5 bases). The CDR3 covers 14 residues. The V end was cut by 0 bases, the J end by 3 bases, with 6 bases between. Looked up from germline, CDR1 is MNHNS and CDR2 is SASEGT. The CDR3 loop reads CASSEARVYNEQFF. In DNA, the CDR3 is TGTGCCAGCAGTGAAGCCAGGGTCTACAATGAGCAGTTCTTC.

The chain carries TRBV28 and TRBJ1-1, with D hard to call. This CDR3 has 12 amino acids. The V gene lost 6 bases and the J gene lost 4 bases, with 9 bases spanning the gap. From germline, CDR1 is MDHEN and CDR2 SYDVKM. CDR3 residues: CASSLRVTEAFF. For the CDR3, the DNA is TGTGCCAGCAGCCTTAGGGTCACTGAAGCTTTCTTT.

Of note for this clonotype: The junction departs from the called germline gene at one end, perhaps through a read error. The J gene is TRBJ2-3, the V gene TRBV6-2 or TRBV6-3, with 7 bases that match TRBD1. This CDR3 contains 16 residues. The germline V gene has CDR1 MNHEY and CDR2 SVGEGT. The CDR3 region has the DNA TGTGCCAGCAGTTACCGCACCGGGTCGGGGACAGATACGCATTATTTT. This codes for CASSYRTGSGTDTHYF.

This clonotype was observed at least ten times. The chain carries TRBV14 and TRBJ2-7, with D possibly being TRBD1 or TRBD2 (5 bases each). The CDR3 runs to 14 residues. In germline, CDR1 is SGHDN, CDR2 FVKESK. Between the trimmed V and J ends, which lost 1 base and 5 bases, there was a span of 12 bases. Written as DNA, the CDR3 is TGTGCCAGCAGCCAAGGGGACCCCCGGCACGAGCAGTACTTC. Amino acids: CASSQGDPRHEQYF.

The chain uses TRBV20-1 and TRBJ2-7, with 13 bases matching TRBD2. The germline V gene encodes CDR1 DFQATT and CDR2 SNEGSKA (reference sequence). Trimming took 8 bases from V and 0 from J; bases not matched to a gene: 4. The CDR3 spans 14 residues. The CDR3 region has the DNA TGCAGTCAACTAGCGGGAGGGAGCTCCTACGAGCAGTACTTC. Its protein is CSQLAGGSSYEQYF.

This clonotype was observed a few times. This rearrangement joins TRBV7-9 to TRBJ1-4; possibly TRBD1 for D (6 bases). The germline gives CDR1 SEHNR, CDR2 FQNEAQ (reference sequence). There are 16 residues in the CDR3. V lost 1 base and J lost 0, with 9 bases in between. The chain's CDR3 is CASSLGAGATNEKLFF. The CDR3 DNA sequence: TGTGCCAGCAGCTTAGGGGCAGGGGCAACTAATGAAAAACTGTTTTTT.

This clonotype was observed at least ten times. The genes are TRBV6-5 and TRBJ1-1, with D possibly TRBD1 on 5 matching bases. V lost 2 bases and J 1 base, leaving 14 bases between the germline ends. This CDR3 has 16 residues. CDR1 is MNHEY, CDR2 SVGAGI, per germline. DNA of the CDR3: TGTGCCAGCAGTTACGTTAACAGGCCCCGGAACACTGAAGCTTTCTTT. Amino acids: CASSYVNRPRNTEAFF.

The genes are TRBV5-1 and TRBJ2-1; D possibly corresponds to TRBD2 (6 bases). The CDR3 is 13 amino acids. V was cut by 5 bases and J by 8 bases, with 14 bases left in between. Germline loops: CDR1 SGHRS, CDR2 YFSETQ. The DNA of the CDR3 is TGCGCCAGCAGTCCCGGGACTTTCTATGAGCAGTTCTTC. Protein product: CASSPGTFYEQFF.

This clonotype was observed at least ten times. V usage is TRBV18 and J usage is TRBJ2-2, with 10 bases identical to TRBD1. The length of the CDR3 is 15 residues. Germline CDR1 reads KGHSH; CDR2 reads LQKENI. Germline trimming cut 3 bases from V and 3 bases from J; bases unmatched to any gene: 1. CDR3 DNA: TGTGCCAGCTCACCCGGACAGGGGGACACCGGGGAGCTGTTTTTT. Protein product: CASSPGQGDTGELFF.

This clonotype was seen more than once but under ten times. This chain joins TRBV18 and TRBJ2-2; 9 bases map to TRBD1. The ends lost 5 bases at V and 5 bases at J; junction bases unmatched: 9. Germline loops: CDR1 KGHSH, CDR2 LQKENI. The CDR3 sequence is 16 residues long. The CDR3 is CASSELGQGRTGELFF. The DNA of the CDR3 is TGTGCCAGCTCAGAGCTCGGACAGGGGAGGACCGGGGAGCTGTTTTTT.

This clonotype was detected a few times. The chain combines TRBV9 with TRBJ1-1; D unclear. The ends were cut back, 2 bases at V and 4 bases at J, with 15 bases in the middle. CDR3 length equals 15 residues. Germline CDR1 and CDR2: SGDLS and YYNGEE. The CDR3 bases are TGTGCCAGCAGCGTCGGAACGCCGCGGGGCACTGAAGCTTTCTTT. Residues: CASSVGTPRGTEAFF. The variable domain in full, completed from reference TRBV9 and TRBJ1-1, reads DSGVTQTPKHLITATGQRVTLRCSPRSGDLSVYWYQQSLDQGLQFLIQYYNGEERAKGNILERFSAQQFPDLHSELNLSSLELGDSALYFCASSVGTPRGTEAFFGQGTRLTVV.

This clonotype was observed a handful of times. V and J are TRBV20-1 and TRBJ2-2; 8 nucleotides agree with TRBD1. The CDR3 spans 15 residues. Germline lookup yields CDR1 DFQATT and CDR2 SNEGSKA (reference sequence). Unmatched junction bases numbered 5, after V lost 2 bases and J lost 3 bases. The CDR3 loop is CSARRTGSYTGELFF. The CDR3 region has the DNA TGCAGTGCTAGACGGACAGGGTCGTACACCGGGGAGCTGTTTTTT.